These T cell receptor beta chains were read from a single sample in a study of regulatory T cells in long-lasting Graves disease. TCRdb re-called the multiplex PCR reads with MiXCR, one entry per CDR3 protein. The repertoire has 400,000 to 550,000 distinct CDR3 sequences, under 15% of them found once; the top ten carry over 15%. The same sample was also studied in work on T cells in Graves' hyperthyroidism and ophthalmopathy.

Material: peripheral blood mononuclear cells (PBMCs), obtained at new diagnosis, from a patient treated with antithyroid drugs. The receptor set was obtained from a woman aged 30 to 39 with Graves disease. Each CDR3 is given with its conserved first and last residue. The D gene is left open where the match is weak. Size is omitted from some rows. Given values are once, few, many or a class for expanded clones.

D,size,J,V,CDR3,DNA
TRBD1,NA,TRBJ1-2,TRBV14,CASSPSGTGGSGYTF,TGTGCCAGCAGCCCCTCCGGGACAGGGGGAAGCGGCTACACCTTC
TRBD2,NA,TRBJ2-7,TRBV5-1,CASSLGFLGIGTGGLSYEQYF,TGCGCCAGCAGCTTGGGCTTCTTGGGGATAGGGACGGGAGGGTTATCCTACGAGCAGTACTTC
NA,NA,TRBJ2-1,TRBV7-8,CASSLWGGNNEQFF,TGTGCCAGCAGCTTATGGGGCGGAAACAATGAGCAGTTCTTC
NA,many,TRBJ2-3,TRBV11-2,CASSHSISTDTQYF,TGTGCCAGCAGCCACAGTATTAGCACAGATACGCAGTATTTT
TRBD1,many,TRBJ1-1,TRBV6-1,CASSLRTGAAMEAFF,TGTGCCAGCAGCCTCAGGACAGGGGCCGCCATGGAGGCTTTCTTT
NA,few,TRBJ2-2,TRBV27,CASSPGSWSTGELFF,TGTGCCAGCAGTCCCGGGAGCTGGAGCACCGGGGAGCTGTTTTTT
NA,few,TRBJ2-2,TRBV5-6,CASSLDPNLNTGELFF,TGTGCCAGCAGCTTGGATCCTAACTTGAACACCGGGGAGCTGTTTTTT
TRBD2,few,TRBJ2-7,TRBV24-1,CATSTTSGITYEQYF,TGTGCCACCAGTACCACTAGCGGGATTACGTACGAGCAGTACTTC
NA,NA,TRBJ2-1,TRBV7-2,CASSLALGGSYNEQFF,TGTGCCAGCAGCTTAGCCCTAGGGGGCTCCTACAATGAGCAGTTCTTC
TRBD2,many,TRBJ2-5,TRBV20-1,CSARDLLAGQETQYF,TGCAGTGCTAGAGATCTCCTAGCGGGGCAAGAGACCCAGTACTTC
NA,few,TRBJ1-1,TRBV29-1,CSVELDRTYNLNTEAFF,TGCAGCGTTGAATTGGACAGAACCTATAATCTGAACACTGAAGCTTTCTTT
NA,few,TRBJ1-1,TRBV28,CASSAPSSWNTEAFF,TGTGCCAGCAGTGCTCCGTCGAGTTGGAACACTGAAGCTTTCTTT
NA,few,TRBJ2-2,TRBV3-1,CASSQDLVGPGELFF,TGTGCCAGCAGCCAAGATCTTGTGGGGCCCGGGGAGCTGTTTTTT
TRBD2,NA,TRBJ2-1,TRBV6-4,CASSDLSGLAGTLPLYNEQFF,TGTGCCAGCAGTGACTTATCCGGACTAGCGGGAACACTCCCCCTCTACAATGAGCAGTTCTTC
NA,many,TRBJ2-7,TRBV20-1,CSAKPGASREQYF,TGCAGTGCTAAACCGGGGGCTAGTCGGGAGCAGTACTTC
TRBD2,many,TRBJ2-1,TRBV7-9,CASSSGTSGDNEQFF,TGTGCCAGCAGCTCCGGGACTAGCGGAGACAATGAGCAGTTCTTC
NA,NA,TRBJ2-6,TRBV28,CASSLFDLGGSGANVLTF,TGTGCCAGCAGTTTATTTGATTTGGGGGGCTCTGGGGCCAACGTCCTGACTTTC
NA,NA,TRBJ1-5,TRBV4-1,CASSQLGINQPQHF,TGCGCCAGCAGCCAGTTGGGGATTAATCAGCCCCAGCATTTT
NA,many,TRBJ2-1,TRBV27,CASSLMAGINYNEQFF,TGTGCCAGCAGTTTGATGGCAGGGATCAACTACAATGAGCAGTTCTTC
NA,NA,TRBJ2-7,TRBV5-1,CASSLTNKVPYEQYF,TGCGCCAGCAGCTTGACGAATAAGGTACCCTACGAGCAGTACTTC
NA,NA,TRBJ2-7,TRBV15,CATSPPQGYEQYF,TGTGCCACCAGCCCTCCGCAGGGCTACGAGCAGTACTTC
TRBD2,few,TRBJ2-5,TRBV11-2,CASSLVIDSGRAGKTQYF,TGTGCCAGCAGCTTAGTCATCGATAGCGGGAGGGCCGGGAAGACCCAGTACTTC
NA,few,TRBJ1-3,TRBV7-2,CASSLQETGNTIYF,TGTGCCAGCAGCTTACAGGAAACTGGAAACACCATATATTTT
NA,few,TRBJ2-4,TRBV27,CASGINKNIQYF,TGTGCCAGCGGAATTAACAAAAACATTCAGTACTTC
NA,many,TRBJ2-7,TRBV28,CASTGTNRRSYEQYF,TGTGCCAGCACCGGGACAAACAGACGCTCCTACGAGCAGTACTTC
TRBD1,many,TRBJ1-1,TRBV5-8,CASSLQGIQTAFF,TGTGCCAGCAGTTTACAGGGGATTCAGACAGCTTTCTTT
TRBD2,few,TRBJ2-7,TRBV5-1,CASSAAGDLSYEQYF,TGCGCCAGCAGCGCGGCGGGAGATCTATCCTACGAGCAGTACTTC
NA,many,TRBJ2-7,TRBV2,CASRSSSERGYEQYF,TGTGCCAGCAGGTCATCTTCGGAGCGAGGGTACGAGCAGTACTTC
NA,NA,TRBJ2-2,TRBV4-1,CASSQDIPSAPGELFF,TGCGCCAGCAGCCAAGATATCCCATCGGCGCCCGGGGAGCTGTTTTTT
NA,NA,TRBJ2-7,TRBV19,CASSMVGSYEQYF,TGTGCCAGTAGTATGGTGGGGTCCTACGAGCAGTACTTC
NA,NA,TRBJ2-7,TRBV20-1,CSASRGQYF,TGCAGTGCGTCCCGAGGGCAGTACTTC